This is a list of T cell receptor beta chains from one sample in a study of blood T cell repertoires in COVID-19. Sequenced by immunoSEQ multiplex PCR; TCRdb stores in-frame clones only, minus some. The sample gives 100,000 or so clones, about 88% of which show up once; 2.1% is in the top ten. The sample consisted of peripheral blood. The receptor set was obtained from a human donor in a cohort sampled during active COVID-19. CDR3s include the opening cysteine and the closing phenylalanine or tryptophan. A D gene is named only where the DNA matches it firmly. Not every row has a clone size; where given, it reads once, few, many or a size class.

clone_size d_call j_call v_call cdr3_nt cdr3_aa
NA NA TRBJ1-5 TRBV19 TGTGCCAGTAGTATCGGACAGAGCAATCAGCCCCAGCATTTT CASSIGQSNQPQHF
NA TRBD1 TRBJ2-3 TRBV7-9 TGTGCCAGCACCGAGGCCCAGGGGGCAGATACGCAGTATTTT CASTEAQGADTQYF
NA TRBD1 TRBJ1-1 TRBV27 TGTGCCAGCAGACCCGACAGGGGGAACACTGAAGCTTTCTTT CASRPDRGNTEAFF
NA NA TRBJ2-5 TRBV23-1 TGCGCCAGCAGTGCGACGGGTGGGGGCCGCGAGACCCAGTACTTC CASSATGGGRETQYF
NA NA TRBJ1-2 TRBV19 TGTGCCAGTAGTATCCAACAGTGGACAAACTATGGCTACACCTTC CASSIQQWTNYGYTF
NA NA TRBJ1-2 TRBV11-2 TGTGCCAGCAGCCTCGGAGCACCCCAGGGAATTGGCTACACCTTC CASSLGAPQGIGYTF
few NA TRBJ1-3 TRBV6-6 TGTGCCAGCAGTAAACGGGACTCTGGAAACACCATATATTTT CASSKRDSGNTIYF
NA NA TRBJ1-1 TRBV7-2 TGTGCCAGCAGCTTAGAGGCAGGTTTGAACACTGAAGCTTTCTTT CASSLEAGLNTEAFF
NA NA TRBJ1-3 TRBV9 TGTGCCAGCAGCTCCCCGGGAGCTGGAAACACCATATATTTT CASSSPGAGNTIYF
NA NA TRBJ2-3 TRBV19 TGTGCCAGTAGGGGGGGGTATTTT CASRGGYF
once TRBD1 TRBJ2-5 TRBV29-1 TGCAGCTTTCACGGACAGGAAGAGACCCAGTACTTC CSFHGQEETQYF
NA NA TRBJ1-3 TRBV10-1 TGCGCCAGCAGTGAGTCGAAGGAGGGCTCTGGAAACACCATATATTTT CASSESKEGSGNTIYF
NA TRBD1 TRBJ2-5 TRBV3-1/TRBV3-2 TGTGCCAGCAGCCCGATGACAGGGGTGACCATAGAGACCCAGTACTTC CASSPMTGVTIETQYF
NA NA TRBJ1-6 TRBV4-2 TGTGCCAGCAGCCAAGAAGGGGCTGATAATTCACCCCTCCACTTT CASSQEGADNSPLHF
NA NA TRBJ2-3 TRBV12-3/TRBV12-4 TGTGCCAGCAGTTTAGGGCTCGCGCAGTATTTT CASSLGLAQYF